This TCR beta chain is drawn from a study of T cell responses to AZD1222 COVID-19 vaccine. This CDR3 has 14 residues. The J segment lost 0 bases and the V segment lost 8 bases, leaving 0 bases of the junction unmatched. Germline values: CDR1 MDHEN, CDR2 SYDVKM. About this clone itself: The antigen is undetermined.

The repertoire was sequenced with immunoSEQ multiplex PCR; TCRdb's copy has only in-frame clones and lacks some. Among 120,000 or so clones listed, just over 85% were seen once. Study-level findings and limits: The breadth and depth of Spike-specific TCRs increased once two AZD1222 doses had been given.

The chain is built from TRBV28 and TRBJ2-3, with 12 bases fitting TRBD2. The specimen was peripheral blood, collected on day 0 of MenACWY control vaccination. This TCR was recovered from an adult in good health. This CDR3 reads CASGTSGSTDTQYF. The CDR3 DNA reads TGTGCCAGCGGGACTAGCGGGAGCACAGATACGCAGTATTTT.